This T cell receptor beta chain was obtained from a study of T cells in Graves' hyperthyroidism and ophthalmopathy (dated by TCRdb to between 2018 and 2020). General notes on the study: Peripheral blood samples were taken at the time of initial diagnosis, prior to any treatment. TCR V-J signatures able to tell the groups apart were searched for in a discovery cohort of approximately 95 patients, of whom more than 40 had Graves' ophthalmopathy and 57 had stable Graves' hyperthyroidism. An independent validation cohort of fewer than 20 hyperthyroidism patients and over 15 patients who later progressed to ophthalmopathy tested prospective prediction of ophthalmopathy. The approximately 98 discovery patients were randomly divided into training and test sets at a 7:3 ratio. In addition, the study compared T-cell repertoires in thyroid tissue and in blood from several Graves' hyperthyroidism patients. After blood sampling, hyperthyroidism patients were treated with methimazole at a starting dose of 30 mg daily, and ophthalmopathy patients were treated with high-dose intravenous methylprednisolone. The paper describes TCR Vbeta CDR3 sequencing of fewer than 150 peripheral blood samples, made up of 43 ophthalmopathy patients, roughly 80 hyperthyroidism patients and 17 progressor patients.

Trimming removed 5 bases from V and 4 bases from J, leaving 11 bases between the germline ends. CDR1 SEHNR and CDR2 FQNEAQ are derived from the germline V gene (reference sequence). Spanning cysteine to phenylalanine, the CDR3 consists of 13 amino acids. This entry keeps only the CDR3 DNA: 39 bases, framed from base 1. The paper as a whole reports these results and caveats: Sample size was not statistically predetermined, and investigators were not blinded to group allocation. In cross-validation, a model built on a 13 V-J signature told ophthalmopathy apart from stable hyperthyroidism with 87.88% sensitivity and around 83% specificity, and in testing the same model reached 80%/75%. Blood samples also contained most of the expanded thyroid clonotypes (frequency above 0.001), which suggests that blood repertoires may reflect thyroid immune responses. During validation, the model predicted progression to ophthalmopathy a median of roughly 7.1 months ahead of onset, with approximately 71% sensitivity and 72% to 80% specificity.

Ophthalmopathy patients had moderately to severely active disease, Clinical Activity Score of at least 3, NOSPECS grade of at least 4, and duration under 3 months. Any patient with an uncontrolled infection, another autoimmune disease, pregnancy or lactation was excluded. Diagnoses were based on clinical symptoms, serum thyroxine and TRAb, thyroid ultrasound and orbital computed tomography. PBMCs were separated from around 9.1 ml of fresh peripheral blood using Ficoll-Paque density gradient centrifugation. Total RNA was extracted using Trizol reagent, and RNA quality was assessed on an Agilent 2100 Bioanalyzer. Amplification of TCR beta CDR3 regions was carried out from RNA transcripts. The TCR CDR3 was subjected to a first round of RT-PCR using the HTBI primer set and the Qiagen OneStep RT-PCR kit. The libraries were constructed in a second round of multiplex PCR and then size-selected and purified. The libraries were sequenced on an Illumina HiSeq2000 using paired-end 100 bp reads. Per the source publication's procedure: SOAPnuke was used to process the raw data, removing reads that contained adapters or uncalled bases, had a mean Phred below 15, or lacked an exact match to the constant primer or identifier. High-quality paired reads were merged with COPE v1.2.5, and unique nucleotide sequences were defined as clonotypes. MiTCR v1.1 was used to align the clonotypes against IMGT TRBV, TRBD and TRBJ reference segments. The analysis included only V-J combinations with a frequency above 0.0001, which together covered approximately 99% of the repertoires. The TCS score was defined as the ratio of F50 (clonal expansion) to E x V (chaos), calculated using BLOSUM62-based TCRdist between CDR3 peptides within each V-J. Welch's t-statistics and random forest reduced 500 to 650 V-J features to under 15, which were used in a naive Bayes classifier (R e1071). TCRdb passed the public sequencing reads through fastp at Q25 and MiXCR, retaining productive beta sequences. Every distinct CDR3 protein forms one entry, paired with its most common genes and DNA. The V and J calls reflect TCRdb's pipeline rather than the authors' work. The sample contains approximately 600,000 distinct CDR3 sequences, under 25% of them found a single time. Clones ranked in the top ten supply 30% to 40% of the sample.

A word on this clonotype: Which antigen it targets is not known. There are no base qualities to consult, and no much larger clone falls within one base.

Sequencing input: blood. The chain is assembled from TRBV7-9 and TRBJ2-5; the D gene assignment is perhaps TRBD1 or TRBD2, with each matching 5 bases. The receptor was derived from a man aged 30 to 45 with Graves' ophthalmopathy. The encoded CDR3 is CASSVIGGETQYF. The bases are TGTGCCAGCAGCGTTATTGGGGGAGAGACCCAGTACTTC.